This T cell receptor (beta chain) emerged from a study of T cells in Graves' hyperthyroidism and ophthalmopathy. Overall study results and limits: Blood also contained most expanded thyroid clonotypes above 0.001.

For ophthalmopathy patients, the Clinical Activity Score was at least 3 and the NOSPECS grade at least 4; duration was under 3 months. This clonotype was observed many times. Its target is unknown. Amplification yielded TCR beta CDR3 regions, with RNA transcripts as the source. TCR CDR3 regions were first amplified by RT-PCR with HTBI primers. TCRdb reprocessed the multiplex PCR reads via MiXCR and lists one record per CDR3 protein. The sample includes about 350,000 distinct CDR3 sequences, 15% to 20% of them seen just once. In germline, CDR1 is MDHEN, CDR2 SYDVKM. The CDR3 runs 12 residues. V was shortened by 5 bases and J by 9 bases, with 13 bases between the two germline ends.

The specimen sequenced was blood. The chain couples TRBV28 to TRBJ1-1; D ambiguous. The clonotype was recovered from a woman in her 40s with Graves' ophthalmopathy. DNA of the CDR3: TGTGCCAGCAGTGAAAAACGGGCCAAAGCTTTCTTT. Residues: CASSEKRAKAFF.